The 6 T cell receptor beta chains below were found in one sample sequenced in a study of preoperative IRX-2 immunotherapy in early breast cancer (dated by TCRdb to the late 2010s). The meaning of the sample's treatment or condition label: preoperative locoregional IRX-2 cytokine immunotherapy. The library was made by the immunoSEQ multiplex PCR assay. The immuneACCESS repertoire file appears here via TCRdb, limited to in-frame rearrangements. These files lack a portion of the clones; in checked studies, under half of the deficit traces to unresolved V genes, and the cause of the others is not known. The sample profile shows around 3,400 clones; 69% of them were found once. Approximately 10% of the sample rests with the top ten. The sequencing used tumor tissue, collected before IRX-2 immunotherapy. These receptors all come from a human donor with breast cancer.

This chain connects TRBV7-2 to TRBJ2-5, with D perhaps matching TRBD1 (6 bases). CDR3 size: 16 residues. With 5 bases removed from V and 5 bases from J, the gap between germline ends came to 21 bases. In germline, CDR1 is SGHTA, CDR2 FQGNSA. The CDR3 DNA is TGTGCCAGCAGCCAAGGGGGAGCCCCAGCGGTGGAGACCCAGTACTTC. Residues: CASSQGGAPAVETQYF.

This clone was found a few times. This chain connects TRBV11-3 to TRBJ2-7; 8 bases align to TRBD1. This CDR3 comprises 16 residues. V lost 5 bases to trimming and J lost 1 base; unmatched junction nucleotides: 10. Per the germline V gene, CDR1 is SGHNT and CDR2 is YENEEA. The CDR3 nucleotides read TGTGCCAGCAGCCCTAGGAGCAGGGGGCTTTCCTACGAGCAGTACTTC. Translating it yields CASSPRSRGLSYEQYF.

The chain recombines TRBV1 with TRBJ1-4; the table's TRBD1 call for D was not verified on the DNA. TRBV1 is recorded as a pseudogene. This CDR3 contains 16 residues. The chain's CDR3 is CASSQEGAGVEEKLFF. The CDR3 bases are TGCGCCAGCAGCCAAGAAGGTGCAGGGGTTGAGGAAAAACTGTTTTTT.

By its share, this clone is medium-sized. The chain links TRBV11-3 to TRBJ2-7; a weak D match, TRBD1 (5 bases). The germline V and J ends were trimmed by 4 bases and 1 base, with 11 bases remaining between them. The CDR3 covers 14 residues. Germline CDR1 SGHNT, CDR2 YENEEA. CDR3 nucleotides: TGTGCCAGCAGCTCAGGGTCGACTTCCTACGAGCAGTACTTC. Encoded protein: CASSSGSTSYEQYF.

The count of this clone is one. The J gene is TRBJ2-7, the V gene TRBV5-8; TRBD2 aligns across 7 bases. Germline CDR1 is SGHTS and CDR2 is YDEGEE. V shed 4 bases and J 0 bases; nucleotides not matched to a gene: 4. This CDR3 is 14 amino acids long. The CDR3 sequence: CASSPQRGSYEQYF. The CDR3 nucleotides read TGTGCCAGCAGCCCCCAGCGGGGCTCCTACGAGCAGTACTTC.

The chain uses TRBV18 and TRBJ2-1, with 8 bases that match TRBD2. The CDR3 is made up of 13 amino acids. Germline-derived CDR1 and CDR2 are KGHSH and LQKENI. The V and J ends lost 3 bases and 7 bases, in that order; junction bases with no gene match: 2. CDR3 amino acids: CASSPGGANEQFF. The CDR3 DNA sequence: TGTGCCAGCTCACCCGGGGGGGCAAATGAGCAGTTCTTC.